The source of this T cell receptor (beta chain) is a study of blood T cells in healthy people across ages. Primed by a sample-barcoded 5' primer and a J-beta primer mix, a second PCR proceeded for about 7 to 11 cycles. Every sample returned 2.5 million or more CDR3-containing paired-end reads. TCRdb re-analysed the 5' RACE reads in MiXCR, keeping a single row per CDR3 protein. The repertoire holds over 1,500,000 distinct CDR3 sequences, with roughly two fifths as singletons. Study-wide points: What prevented conclusive comparison of naive and antigen-experienced cells was that PBMCs were unsorted.

Worth noting for this clonotype: Its antigen is currently unknown.

About 10 milliliters of peripheral blood were drawn from each donor. The TCR originated in a human donor in good health. The specimen was blood.

The CDR3 nucleotides are TGTGCCAGCAGCTTTAGCTGGGGCACAGATACGCAGTATTTT. Translating it yields CASSFSWGTDTQYF. This chain connects TRBV7-9 to TRBJ2-3; D is undetermined. Germline V CDR1 and CDR2: SEHNR, FQNEAQ (reference sequence). The CDR3 totals 14 residues. V lost 3 bases and J lost 1, with 8 bases in between. The full variable domain, with the rest looked up from reference TRBV7-9 and TRBJ2-3, is DTGVSQNPRHKITKRGQNVTFRCDPISEHNRLYWYRQTLGQGPEFLTYFQNEAQLEKSRLLSDRFSAERPKGSFSTLEIQRTEQGDSAMYLCASSFSWGTDTQYFGPGTRLTVL.